This T cell receptor beta chain was identified in a study of cytomegalovirus exposure and HLA in healthy donors. General study results and limits: It was only CMV serostatus that was available as immune exposure information. HLA allele associations emerged for some 16,000 TCR beta sequences in a later analysis, at 0.05 false discovery rate. Reportedly, cytomegalovirus status was diagnosed with high sensitivity and specificity.

V dropped 5 bases and J dropped 7; count of bases not matched to a gene: 8. The CDR3 length is 14 residues. Germline values: CDR1 MNHEY, CDR2 SMNVEV (reference sequence). The PCR had 60 Vbeta and 13 Jbeta primers. Source study methods: A later analysis tallied about 80 million unique TCR beta chains, 9 million to 12 million of them shared. Measured with immunoSEQ multiplex PCR; TCRdb has only the in-frame clones, and not every one. Clone size and the V and J calls come from that table; the DNA yielded D and trimming. The table includes under 200,000 clones, around 78% detected once. In its sample, this clone was seen once. Antigen specificity is unknown.

The specimen sequenced was PBMCs. The sequence derives from a woman in her fifties or sixties in good health and CMV-seropositive. The genes are TRBV27 and TRBJ2-3; 8 bases are shared with TRBD2. CDR3 bases: TGTGCCAGCAGTCCAGCGGGAGAAGAGTATACGCAGTATTTT. Its translation is CASSPAGEEYTQYF.